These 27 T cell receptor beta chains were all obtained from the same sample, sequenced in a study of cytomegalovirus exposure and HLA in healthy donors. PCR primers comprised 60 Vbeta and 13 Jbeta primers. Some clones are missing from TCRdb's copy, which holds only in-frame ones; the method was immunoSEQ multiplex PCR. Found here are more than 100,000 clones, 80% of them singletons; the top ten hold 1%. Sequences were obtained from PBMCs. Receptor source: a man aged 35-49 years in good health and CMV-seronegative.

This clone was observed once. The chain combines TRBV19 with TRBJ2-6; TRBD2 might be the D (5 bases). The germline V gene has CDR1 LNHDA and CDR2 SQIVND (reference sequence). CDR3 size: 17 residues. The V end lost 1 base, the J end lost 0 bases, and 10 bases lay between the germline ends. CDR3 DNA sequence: TGTGCCAGTAGTATAGGTATAGCGCGCTCTGGGGCCAACGTCCTGACTTTC. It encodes CASSIGIARSGANVLTF.

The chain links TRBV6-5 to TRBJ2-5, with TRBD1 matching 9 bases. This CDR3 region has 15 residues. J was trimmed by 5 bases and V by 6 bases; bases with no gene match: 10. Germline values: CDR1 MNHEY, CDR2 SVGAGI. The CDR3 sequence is CASRPLGQGDETQYF. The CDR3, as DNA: TGTGCCAGCAGACCCCTGGGACAGGGTGACGAGACCCAGTACTTC.

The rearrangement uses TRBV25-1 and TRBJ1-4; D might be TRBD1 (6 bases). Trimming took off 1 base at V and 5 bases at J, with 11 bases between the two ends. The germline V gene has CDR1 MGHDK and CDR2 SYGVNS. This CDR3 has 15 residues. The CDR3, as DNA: TGTGCCAGCAGTGAATTCGGCAGGGGAAATGAAAAACTGTTTTTT. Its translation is CASSEFGRGNEKLFF.

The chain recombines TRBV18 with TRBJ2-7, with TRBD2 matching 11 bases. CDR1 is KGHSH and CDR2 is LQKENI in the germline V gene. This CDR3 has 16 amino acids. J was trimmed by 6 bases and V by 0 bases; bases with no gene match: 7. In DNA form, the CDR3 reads TGTGCCAGCTCACCACCCGGGCTAGCGGGAGGATCCGAGCAGTACTTC. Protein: CASSPPGLAGGSEQYF.

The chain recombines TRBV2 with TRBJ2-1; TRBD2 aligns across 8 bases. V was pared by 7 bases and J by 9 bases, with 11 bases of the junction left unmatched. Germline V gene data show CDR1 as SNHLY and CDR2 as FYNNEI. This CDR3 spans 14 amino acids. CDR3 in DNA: TGTGCCAGCACTCGATCCGGACTAGCCCGTGAGCAGTTCTTC. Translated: CASTRSGLAREQFF.

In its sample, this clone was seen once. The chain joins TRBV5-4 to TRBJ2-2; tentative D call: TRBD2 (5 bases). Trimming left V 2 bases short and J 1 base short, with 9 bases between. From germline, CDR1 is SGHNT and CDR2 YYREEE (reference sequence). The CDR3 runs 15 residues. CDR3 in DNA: TGTGCCAGCAGCTTACGAGGGCGGAACACCGGGGAGCTGTTTTTT. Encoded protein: CASSLRGRNTGELFF. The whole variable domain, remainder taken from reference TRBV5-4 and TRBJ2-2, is ETGVTQSPTHLIKTRGQQVTLRCSSQSGHNTVSWYQQALGQGPQFIFQYYREEENGRGNFPPRFSGLQFPNYSSELNVNALELDDSALYLCASSLRGRNTGELFFGEGSRLTVL.

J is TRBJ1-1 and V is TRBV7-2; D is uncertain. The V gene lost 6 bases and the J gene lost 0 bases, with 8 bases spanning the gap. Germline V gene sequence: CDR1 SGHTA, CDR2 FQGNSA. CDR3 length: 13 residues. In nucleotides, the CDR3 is TGTGCCAGCAGGGCTCAAATGAACACTGAAGCTTTCTTT. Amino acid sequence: CASRAQMNTEAFF.

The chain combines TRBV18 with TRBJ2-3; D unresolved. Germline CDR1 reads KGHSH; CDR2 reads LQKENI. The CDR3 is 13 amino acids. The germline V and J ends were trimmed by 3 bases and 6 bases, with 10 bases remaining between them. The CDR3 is CASSPQVDDTQYF. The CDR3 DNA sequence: TGTGCCAGCTCACCCCAGGTTGATGATACGCAGTATTTT.

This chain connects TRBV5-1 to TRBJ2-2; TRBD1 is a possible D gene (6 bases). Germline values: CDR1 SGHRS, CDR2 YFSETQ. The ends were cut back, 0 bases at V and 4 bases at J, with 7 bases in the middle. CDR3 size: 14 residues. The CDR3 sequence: CASSLAGVTGELFF. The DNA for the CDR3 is TGCGCCAGCAGCTTGGCAGGGGTCACCGGGGAGCTGTTTTTT.

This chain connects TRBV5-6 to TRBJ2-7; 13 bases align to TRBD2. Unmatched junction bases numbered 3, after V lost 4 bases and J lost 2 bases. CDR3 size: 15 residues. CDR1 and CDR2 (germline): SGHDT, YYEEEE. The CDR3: CASSLGTSGAYEQYF. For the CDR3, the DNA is TGTGCCAGCAGCCTAGGGACTAGCGGGGCCTACGAGCAGTACTTC.

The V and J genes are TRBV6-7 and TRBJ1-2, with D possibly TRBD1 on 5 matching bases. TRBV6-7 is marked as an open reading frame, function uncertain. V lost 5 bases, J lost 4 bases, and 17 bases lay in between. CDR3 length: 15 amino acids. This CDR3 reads CASSPPRVWLYGYTF. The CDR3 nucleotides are TGTGCCAGCAGTCCCCCCAGGGTCTGGCTCTATGGCTACACCTTC.

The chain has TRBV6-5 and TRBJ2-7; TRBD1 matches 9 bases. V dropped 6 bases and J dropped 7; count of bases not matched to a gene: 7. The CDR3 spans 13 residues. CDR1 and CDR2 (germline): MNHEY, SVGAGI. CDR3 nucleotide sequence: TGTGCCAGCAGCCCCGGGACAGGGAGTGAGCAGTACTTC. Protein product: CASSPGTGSEQYF.

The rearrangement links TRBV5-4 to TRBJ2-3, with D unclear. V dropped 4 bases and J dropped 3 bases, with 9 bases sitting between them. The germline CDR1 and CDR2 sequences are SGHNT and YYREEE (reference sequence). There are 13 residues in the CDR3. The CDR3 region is CASSVVRTDTQYF. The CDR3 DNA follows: TGTGCCAGCAGCGTGGTTCGTACAGATACGCAGTATTTT.

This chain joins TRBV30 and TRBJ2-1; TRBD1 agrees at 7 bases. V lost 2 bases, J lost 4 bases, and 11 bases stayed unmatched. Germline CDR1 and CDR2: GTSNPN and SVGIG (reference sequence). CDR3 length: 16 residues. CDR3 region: CAWSRETGSGYNEQFF. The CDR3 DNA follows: TGTGCCTGGAGTAGAGAGACAGGGTCTGGGTACAATGAGCAGTTCTTC.

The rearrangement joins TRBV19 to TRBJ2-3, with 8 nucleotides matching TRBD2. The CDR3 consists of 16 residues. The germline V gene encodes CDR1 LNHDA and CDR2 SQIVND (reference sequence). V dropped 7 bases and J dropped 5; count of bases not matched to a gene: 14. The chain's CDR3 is CASTPGGAGRGDTQYF. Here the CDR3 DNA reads TGTGCCAGTACACCTGGGGGGGCCGGGAGGGGAGATACGCAGTATTTT. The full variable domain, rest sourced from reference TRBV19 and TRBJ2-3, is DGGITQSPKYLFRKEGQNVTLSCEQNLNHDAMYWYRQDPGQGLRLIYYSQIVNDFQKGDIAEGYSVSREKKESFPLTVTSAQKNPTAFYLCASTPGGAGRGDTQYFGPGTRLTVL.

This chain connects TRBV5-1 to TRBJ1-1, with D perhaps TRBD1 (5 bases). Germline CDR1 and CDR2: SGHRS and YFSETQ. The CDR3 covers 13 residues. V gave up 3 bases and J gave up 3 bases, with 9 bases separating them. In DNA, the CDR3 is TGCGCCAGCAGCTGGGGCGTGGACACTGAAGCTTTCTTT. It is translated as CASSWGVDTEAFF.

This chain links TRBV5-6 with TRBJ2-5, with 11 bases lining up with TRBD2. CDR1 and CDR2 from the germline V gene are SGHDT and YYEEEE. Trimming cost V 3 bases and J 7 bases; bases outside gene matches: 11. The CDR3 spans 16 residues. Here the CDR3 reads CASSYETLAGVGTQYF. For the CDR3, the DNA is TGTGCCAGCAGCTACGAGACACTAGCGGGGGTAGGGACCCAGTACTTC.

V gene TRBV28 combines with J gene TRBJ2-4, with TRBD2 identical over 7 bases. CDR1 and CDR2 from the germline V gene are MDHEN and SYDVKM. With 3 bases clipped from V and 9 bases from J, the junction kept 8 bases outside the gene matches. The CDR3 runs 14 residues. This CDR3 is CASSLEASGGIQYF. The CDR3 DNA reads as TGTGCCAGCAGTTTGGAGGCCTCGGGGGGCATTCAGTACTTC.

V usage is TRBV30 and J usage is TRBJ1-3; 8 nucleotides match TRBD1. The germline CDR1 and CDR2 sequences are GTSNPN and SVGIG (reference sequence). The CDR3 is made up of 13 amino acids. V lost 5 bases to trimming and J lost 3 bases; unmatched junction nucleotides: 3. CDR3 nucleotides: TGTGCCTGGGACAGGGGATATGGAAACACCATATATTTT. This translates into CAWDRGYGNTIYF.

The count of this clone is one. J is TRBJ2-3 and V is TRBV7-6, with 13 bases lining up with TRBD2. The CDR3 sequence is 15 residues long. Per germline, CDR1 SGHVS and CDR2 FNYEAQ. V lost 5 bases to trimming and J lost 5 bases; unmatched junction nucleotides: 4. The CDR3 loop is CASSTSGGAIDTQYF. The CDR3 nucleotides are TGTGCCAGCAGCACTAGCGGGGGGGCGATAGATACGCAGTATTTT.

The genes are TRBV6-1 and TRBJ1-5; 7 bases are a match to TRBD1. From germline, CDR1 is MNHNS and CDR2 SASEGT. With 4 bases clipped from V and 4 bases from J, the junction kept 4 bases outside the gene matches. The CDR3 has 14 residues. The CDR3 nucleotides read TGTGCCAGCAGTGGCCGGGACAGAAATCAGCCCCAGCATTTT. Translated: CASSGRDRNQPQHF.

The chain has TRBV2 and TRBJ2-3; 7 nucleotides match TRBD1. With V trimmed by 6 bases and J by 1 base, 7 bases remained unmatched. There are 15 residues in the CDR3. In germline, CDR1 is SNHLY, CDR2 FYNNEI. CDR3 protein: CASRRQGWGTDTQYF. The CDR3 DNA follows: TGTGCCAGCAGAAGACAGGGATGGGGCACAGATACGCAGTATTTT.

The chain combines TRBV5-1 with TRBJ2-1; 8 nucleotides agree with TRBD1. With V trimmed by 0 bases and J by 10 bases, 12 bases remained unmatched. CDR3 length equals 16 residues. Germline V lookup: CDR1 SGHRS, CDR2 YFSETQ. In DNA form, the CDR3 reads TGCGCCAGCAGCTTGGGTTCGCGGACAGGGTTACGGGAGCAGTTCTTC. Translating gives CASSLGSRTGLREQFF.

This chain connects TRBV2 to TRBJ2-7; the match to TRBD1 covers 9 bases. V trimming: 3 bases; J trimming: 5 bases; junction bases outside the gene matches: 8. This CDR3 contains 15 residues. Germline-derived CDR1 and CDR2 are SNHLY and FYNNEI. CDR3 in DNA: TGTGCCAGCAGTGAGGGGACAGGGCAGTCCCACGAGCAGTACTTC. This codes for CASSEGTGQSHEQYF.

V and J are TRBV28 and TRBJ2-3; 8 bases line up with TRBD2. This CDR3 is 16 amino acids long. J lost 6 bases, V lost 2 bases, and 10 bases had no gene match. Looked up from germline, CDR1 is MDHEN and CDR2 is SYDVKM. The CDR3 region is CASSLGGAGGRDTQYF. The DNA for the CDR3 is TGTGCCAGCAGTTTAGGGGGGGCGGGGGGTAGGGATACGCAGTATTTT.

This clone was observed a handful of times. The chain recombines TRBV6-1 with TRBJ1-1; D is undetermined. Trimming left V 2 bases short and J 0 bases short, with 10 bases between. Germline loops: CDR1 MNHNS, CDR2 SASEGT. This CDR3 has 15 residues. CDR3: CASSELRKVNTEAFF. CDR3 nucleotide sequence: TGTGCCAGCAGTGAATTGAGGAAGGTGAACACTGAAGCTTTCTTT.

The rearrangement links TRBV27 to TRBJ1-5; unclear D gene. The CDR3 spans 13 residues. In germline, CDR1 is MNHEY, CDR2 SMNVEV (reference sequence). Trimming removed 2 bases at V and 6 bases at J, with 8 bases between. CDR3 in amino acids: CASSLVGGQPQHF. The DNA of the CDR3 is TGTGCCAGCAGTTTAGTCGGCGGTCAGCCCCAGCATTTT.